A selection of T cell receptor beta chains follows, all from one sample in a study of blood T cell repertoires in COVID-19. The data were produced by immunoSEQ multiplex PCR, yet TCRdb's version contains in-frame clones alone and is incomplete. Of about 190,000 clones in the sample, approximately 84% were seen once. What was sequenced was PBMCs or T cells enriched from blood (not recorded which). The receptors were sampled from a woman between 25 and 40 years old who had recovered from COVID-19. CDR3s include the opening cysteine and the closing phenylalanine or tryptophan. Each record gives: J gene, D gene, V gene, CDR3 protein. A D gene is named only where the DNA matches it firmly.

>TRBJ1-4|TRBD1|TRBV24-1
CATSDPTPGQDEKLFF
>TRBJ2-7|TRBD2|TRBV5-1
CASSLATSGRALGHEQYF
>TRBJ2-7|TRBD1|TRBV5-1
CASSSGTGSNEQYF
>TRBJ2-1|TRBD2|TRBV7-9
CASSSGVAGKKYNEQFF
>TRBJ1-3|NA|TRBV5-1
CASTSAGVSGNTIYF
>TRBJ1-6|NA|TRBV27
CASSLQSGFNSPLHF
>TRBJ2-1|TRBD1|TRBV3-1/TRBV3-2
CASSLRVNRDSPYNEQFF
>TRBJ1-3|TRBD1|TRBV18
CASSRTGVSGNTIYF
>TRBJ1-1|TRBD1|TRBV3-1/TRBV3-2
CASSRQGEGAEAFF
>TRBJ1-5|NA|TRBV7-8
CASSPGHDSNQPQHF
>TRBJ2-3|TRBD1|TRBV5-6
CASSLGQGATDTQYF
>TRBJ2-4|TRBD1|TRBV28
CASRKTGTDIQYF
>TRBJ1-1|NA|TRBV24-1
CATRAFMNTEAFF
>TRBJ1-1|NA|TRBV6-5
CASEGRTEAFF
>TRBJ2-7|TRBD2|TRBV11-2
CASSFVSGGGGEQYF
>TRBJ2-7|NA|TRBV14
CASSQGTLDFSYEQYF
>TRBJ2-3|NA|TRBV7-7
CASSLGGGGTDTQYF
>TRBJ1-2|NA|TRBV10-3
CAIRTAAYGYTF
>TRBJ2-1|NA|TRBV19
CASTGGSSYNEQFF
>TRBJ2-1|TRBD2|TRBV13
CASIFYGTSGGVNEQFF
>TRBJ1-5|NA|TRBV5-8
CASTTVRAGQPQHF
>TRBJ2-1|NA|TRBV9
CASSVLENEQFF
>TRBJ2-1|NA|TRBV2
CASRASLTGPGNEQFF
>TRBJ1-1|NA|TRBV10-3
CAISEVQMNTEAFF
>TRBJ1-2|TRBD1|TRBV12-3/TRBV12-4
CASTPGQGYGYTF
>TRBJ1-2|NA|TRBV27
CASSLGIDYGYTF
>TRBJ2-1|TRBD2|TRBV9
CASSSTRGAYNEQFF
>TRBJ1-6|NA|TRBV7-8
CASKPGGARNSPLHF
>TRBJ2-1|TRBD2|TRBV9
CASSVDPAGGYNEQFF
>TRBJ2-1|TRBD2|TRBV4-2
CASSQESPRELHNEQFF
>TRBJ2-2|NA|TRBV5-6
CASSLLAGVNTGELFF
>TRBJ2-7|TRBD2|TRBV19
CASSTRGLAGRVEQYF